The rows below give T cell receptor beta chains drawn from one sample of a study of cytomegalovirus exposure and HLA in healthy donors. This table comes from immunoSEQ multiplex PCR, and its TCRdb copy is limited to in-frame clones, with some not included. The sample includes fewer than 250,000 clones, more than 70% seen only once; the top ten take about 1%. Sequenced: PBMCs. These receptor sequences come from a woman aged 35 to 49 in good health and CMV-seronegative. Both conserved end residues are part of each CDR3. The D gene is left open where the match is weak. The size field is filled for only some rows; it gives once, few, many or a size class.

D: TRBD2; size: NA; V: TRBV30; J: TRBJ2-3; CDR3: CAWTRLAATRDTQYF; DNA: TGTGCCTGGACCCGGCTAGCGGCTACTCGGGATACGCAGTATTTT
D: TRBD1; size: NA; V: TRBV5-1; J: TRBJ1-2; CDR3: CASSLEGGQGNYGYTF; DNA: TGCGCCAGCAGCTTGGAGGGGGGACAGGGGAATTATGGCTACACCTTC
D: NA; size: NA; V: TRBV11-1; J: TRBJ2-6; CDR3: CASTSRRPSGANVLTF; DNA: TGTGCCAGCACCTCCAGGAGGCCCTCTGGGGCCAACGTCCTGACTTTC
D: TRBD2; size: NA; V: TRBV5-1; J: TRBJ2-2; CDR3: CASSETSGLTGELFF; DNA: TGCGCCAGCAGCGAGACTAGCGGGCTCACCGGGGAGCTGTTTTTT
D: TRBD2; size: NA; V: TRBV7-3; J: TRBJ2-1; CDR3: CASSSLAGGRGEQFF; DNA: TGTGCCAGCAGCTCTTTAGCGGGAGGGCGGGGTGAGCAGTTCTTC
D: NA; size: NA; V: TRBV7-2; J: TRBJ2-1; CDR3: CASSPRHEQFF; DNA: TGTGCCAGCAGCCCGAGGCATGAGCAGTTCTTC
D: TRBD1; size: NA; V: TRBV14; J: TRBJ1-1; CDR3: CASSSGTGLNTEAFF; DNA: TGTGCCAGCAGCTCCGGGACAGGATTGAACACTGAAGCTTTCTTT
D: NA; size: NA; V: TRBV27; J: TRBJ1-2; CDR3: CASSLQWARVVSGYTF; DNA: TGTGCCAGCAGTTTACAATGGGCCAGGGTTGTCTCTGGCTACACCTTC
D: NA; size: NA; V: TRBV11-3; J: TRBJ1-2; CDR3: CASSLEREGYTF; DNA: TGTGCCAGCAGCTTAGAGCGGGAGGGCTACACCTTC
D: NA; size: NA; V: TRBV13; J: TRBJ1-3; CDR3: CASSSRADLRTQNTIYF; DNA: TGTGCCAGCAGCTCCAGGGCAGATCTTAGGACACAAAACACCATATATTTT
D: TRBD1; size: NA; V: TRBV7-9; J: TRBJ2-1; CDR3: CASSGQGSYNEQFF; DNA: TGTGCCAGCAGTGGACAGGGCTCCTACAATGAGCAGTTCTTC
D: NA; size: NA; V: TRBV7-9; J: TRBJ2-3; CDR3: CASSETDTQYF; DNA: TGTGCCAGCAGCGAGACAGATACGCAGTATTTT
D: NA; size: NA; V: TRBV7-9; J: TRBJ2-4; CDR3: CASSGAGTQPSGAKNIQYF; DNA: TGTGCCAGCTCTGGGGCCGGGACTCAACCTAGTGGAGCCAAAAACATTCAGTACTTC
D: TRBD2; size: NA; V: TRBV9; J: TRBJ2-2; CDR3: CASSPGLAEKGTGELFF; DNA: TGTGCCAGCAGCCCCGGACTAGCGGAGAAAGGCACCGGGGAGCTGTTTTTT
D: NA; size: NA; V: TRBV18; J: TRBJ2-7; CDR3: CASSAGTGQLYEQYF; DNA: TGTGCCAGCTCAGCAGGGACGGGACAACTCTACGAGCAGTACTTC
D: TRBD2; size: few; V: TRBV7-8; J: TRBJ2-7; CDR3: CASSLARTSGGSYEQYF; DNA: TGTGCCAGCAGCTTAGCACGGACTAGCGGGGGATCCTACGAGCAGTACTTC
D: NA; size: NA; V: TRBV28; J: TRBJ1-2; CDR3: CASESINYGYTF; DNA: TGTGCCAGCGAGTCGATAAACTATGGCTACACCTTC
D: TRBD1; size: NA; V: TRBV30; J: TRBJ1-1; CDR3: CACLTGTGGGAFF; DNA: TGTGCCTGCCTAACCGGGACAGGGGGCGGAGCTTTCTTT
D: NA; size: few; V: TRBV6-5; J: TRBJ2-5; CDR3: CASSYSEETQYF; DNA: TGTGCCAGCAGTTACTCGGAGGAGACCCAGTACTTC
D: NA; size: NA; V: TRBV2; J: TRBJ2-3; CDR3: CASSARLVEGTSTQYF; DNA: TGTGCCAGCAGTGCTCGGTTGGTGGAGGGCACAAGTACGCAGTATTTT
D: TRBD1; size: NA; V: TRBV2; J: TRBJ1-1; CDR3: CASTKTGGNTEAFF; DNA: TGTGCCAGCACCAAGACAGGGGGGAACACTGAAGCTTTCTTT
D: TRBD2; size: NA; V: TRBV7-6; J: TRBJ2-3; CDR3: CASSSGLAGADTQYF; DNA: TGTGCCAGCAGCTCCGGACTAGCGGGAGCAGATACGCAGTATTTT
D: NA; size: NA; V: TRBV7-2; J: TRBJ1-3; CDR3: CASSLDGGNTIYF; DNA: TGTGCCAGCAGCTTAGATGGGGGGAACACCATATATTTT
D: NA; size: NA; V: TRBV29-1; J: TRBJ2-3; CDR3: CSAEGRGSTDTQYF; DNA: TGCAGCGCCGAAGGCAGGGGCAGCACAGATACGCAGTATTTT
D: NA; size: NA; V: TRBV4-3; J: TRBJ2-3; CDR3: CASSQGSNRATDTQYF; DNA: TGCGCCAGCAGCCAAGGTAGTAACAGGGCCACAGATACGCAGTATTTT
D: NA; size: few; V: TRBV28; J: TRBJ2-1; CDR3: CASSSVQISGTSEEQFF; DNA: TGTGCCAGCAGTTCAGTCCAAATTAGCGGAACCTCCGAAGAGCAGTTCTTC
D: NA; size: NA; V: TRBV19; J: TRBJ2-7; CDR3: CASSIAGNYEQYF; DNA: TGTGCCAGTAGTATCGCGGGGAACTACGAGCAGTACTTC
D: NA; size: once; V: TRBV15; J: TRBJ1-1; CDR3: CATSRDSYEAFF; DNA: TGTGCCACCAGCAGAGATAGTTATGAAGCTTTCTTT
D: NA; size: NA; V: TRBV5-1; J: TRBJ1-4; CDR3: CASSPTGGTNEKLFF; DNA: TGCGCCAGCAGCCCCACCGGGGGAACTAATGAAAAACTGTTTTTT
D: NA; size: NA; V: TRBV18; J: TRBJ2-5; CDR3: CASLDDLSRRETQYF; DNA: TGTGCCAGCTTAGACGACTTGAGTCGGCGAGAGACCCAGTACTTC
D: TRBD1; size: NA; V: TRBV9; J: TRBJ2-1; CDR3: CASSAGTGWDNEQFF; DNA: TGTGCCAGCAGCGCCGGGACAGGGTGGGACAATGAGCAGTTCTTC
D: TRBD1; size: NA; V: TRBV18; J: TRBJ2-1; CDR3: CASSPGQGHQFNEQFF; DNA: TGTGCCAGCTCACCTGGACAGGGGCACCAATTCAATGAGCAGTTCTTC
D: NA; size: NA; V: TRBV19; J: TRBJ2-5; CDR3: CASSINSRRSRETQYF; DNA: TGTGCCAGTAGTATAAATTCCCGCAGGTCAAGGGAGACCCAGTACTTC